This TCR beta chain was identified during a study of regulatory T cells in long-lasting Graves disease. Study background: Those with persistent Graves' disease had received antithyroid drugs for over 5 years with positive TSH receptor antibodies. Findings and limits, study-wide: What was studied was peripheral blood only, and not thyroid tissue.

V was shortened by 4 bases and J by 2 bases, with 12 bases between the two germline ends. Germline V lookup: CDR1 PRHDT, CDR2 FYEKMQ (reference sequence). The CDR3 runs 14 residues. This clonotype was counted between two and nine times. Its antigen is as yet unknown. TCR beta libraries were built with iRepertoire HTBI primers and Arm-PCR of CDR3 regions. Via MiXCR, TCRdb re-called the multiplex PCR reads, giving one row per CDR3 protein. The profile shows over 650,000 distinct CDR3 sequences, about 30% of them singletons. Stated time point: persistent/refractory GD, antithyroid drugs over 5 years with positive TRAb. Extracted PBMC RNA gave rise to the TCR library. Patients were from an endocrinology department in Xi'an, China. Roughly 9.3 milliliters of peripheral blood were taken and placed in EDTA tubes.

This chain connects TRBV13 to TRBJ2-7; possibly TRBD1 for D (6 bases). The sequence came from a female donor with Graves disease. The source was peripheral blood mononuclear cells (PBMCs), collected when the disease was refractory, from a patient treated with antithyroid drugs. CDR3 region: CASSSGQQPYEQYF. The CDR3 nucleotides are TGTGCCAGCAGCTCCGGACAGCAACCCTACGAGCAGTACTTC.